These T cell receptor beta chains were read from a single sample in a study of T cell responses to AZD1222 COVID-19 vaccine. Sequenced by immunoSEQ multiplex PCR; TCRdb stores in-frame clones only, minus some. The data contain about 140,000 clones, around 90% of them seen just once; the ten biggest clones take up around 3%. The sequencing used peripheral blood, collected on day 0 of AZD1222 vaccination. The receptors were gathered from an adult in good health. The CDR3 runs from the conserved cysteine through the conserved F or W. Each record gives: D gene, clone size, J gene, V gene, CDR3 protein, CDR3 DNA. D genes are given only for firm matches. Clone size is not always given. Where it is, it says once, few, many or a class for expanded clones.

D: TRBD1; size: .; J: TRBJ1-1; V: TRBV9; CDR3: CASSPRGDSENTEAFF; DNA: TGTGCCAGCAGCCCCCGAGGGGACAGCGAGAACACTGAAGCTTTCTTT
D: .; size: .; J: TRBJ2-2; V: TRBV7-9; CDR3: CASSPKVGLFF; DNA: TGTGCCAGCAGCCCTAAGGTGGGGCTGTTTTTT
D: .; size: .; J: TRBJ2-7; V: TRBV27; CDR3: CASTNQPGHSYEQYF; DNA: TGTGCCAGCACCAATCAACCGGGACACTCCTACGAGCAGTACTTC
D: .; size: .; J: TRBJ2-4; V: TRBV7-9; CDR3: CASSSAARENIQYF; DNA: TGTGCCAGCAGCTCCGCCGCGCGGGAAAACATTCAGTACTTC
D: .; size: .; J: TRBJ2-7; V: TRBV5-5; CDR3: CASSLKWGLHEQYF; DNA: TGTGCCAGCAGCTTAAAATGGGGCCTCCACGAGCAGTACTTC
D: .; size: .; J: TRBJ1-1; V: TRBV4-1; CDR3: CASSQDGDPEAFF; DNA: TGCGCCAGCAGCCAAGACGGGGACCCTGAAGCTTTCTTT
D: TRBD2; size: .; J: TRBJ2-7; V: TRBV3-1/TRBV3-2; CDR3: CASSQGGRDWYF; DNA: TGTGCCAGCAGCCAAGGGGGGAGGGATTGGTACTTC
D: .; size: .; J: TRBJ1-2; V: TRBV30; CDR3: CAWNTHRDHYGYTF; DNA: TGTGCCTGGAACACCCACCGGGATCACTATGGCTACACCTTC
D: .; size: .; J: TRBJ2-3; V: TRBV28; CDR3: CASSSIHPSTGPTDTQYF; DNA: TGTGCCAGCAGTTCAATACATCCCTCGACAGGACCCACAGATACGCAGTATTTT
D: TRBD1; size: .; J: TRBJ1-6; V: TRBV6-5; CDR3: CASSYGTGHNSPLHF; DNA: TGTGCCAGCAGTTACGGGACAGGCCACAATTCACCCCTCCACTTT
D: .; size: .; J: TRBJ2-2; V: TRBV19; CDR3: CASSIERRGTGELFF; DNA: TGTGCCAGTAGTATAGAACGGCGGGGCACCGGGGAGCTGTTTTTT
D: .; size: .; J: TRBJ1-1; V: TRBV28; CDR3: CASSWGGALNTEAFF; DNA: TGTGCCAGCAGCTGGGGGGGGGCCTTGAACACTGAAGCTTTCTTT
D: .; size: .; J: TRBJ1-1; V: TRBV14; CDR3: CASSRRRGNTEAFF; DNA: TGTGCCAGCAGCCGCCGCCGGGGAAACACTGAAGCTTTCTTT
D: .; size: .; J: TRBJ2-5; V: TRBV18; CDR3: CASSGTLGETQYF; DNA: TGTGCCAGCTCAGGGACGCTTGGGGAGACCCAGTACTTC
D: .; size: .; J: TRBJ2-3; V: TRBV28; CDR3: CASSLVLADTQYF; DNA: TGTGCCAGCAGTTTGGTTCTAGCTGATACGCAGTATTTT
D: TRBD2; size: .; J: TRBJ2-1; V: TRBV11-3; CDR3: CASSLGGRALYDPFF; DNA: TGTGCCAGCAGCTTGGGCGGGAGGGCCCTCTACGACCCGTTCTTC
D: .; size: .; J: TRBJ1-1; V: TRBV5-4; CDR3: CASSFSGRVTEAFF; DNA: TGTGCCAGCAGCTTCAGCGGCAGGGTTACTGAAGCTTTCTTT
D: TRBD2; size: .; J: TRBJ2-7; V: TRBV7-6; CDR3: CASSLVAGSGYEQYF; DNA: TGTGCCAGCAGCTTAGTAGCGGGGTCGGGCTACGAGCAGTACTTC
D: TRBD2; size: .; J: TRBJ2-1; V: TRBV28; CDR3: CASSRPSGVLGEQFF; DNA: TGTGCCAGCAGCCGTCCTAGCGGGGTTTTAGGAGAGCAGTTCTTC
D: .; size: .; J: TRBJ1-1; V: TRBV6-5; CDR3: CASIPAGGTEAFF; DNA: TGTGCCAGCATTCCTGCAGGAGGCACTGAAGCTTTCTTT
D: .; size: .; J: TRBJ1-3; V: TRBV14; CDR3: CASSRRGGDSGNTIYF; DNA: TGTGCCAGCAGCCGCCGGGGGGGTGACTCTGGAAACACCATATATTTT
D: TRBD2; size: .; J: TRBJ2-1; V: TRBV7-9; CDR3: CASSTWSSGDEQFF; DNA: TGTGCCAGCAGCACCTGGAGTAGCGGGGATGAGCAGTTCTTC
D: .; size: once; J: TRBJ1-1; V: TRBV5-8; CDR3: CASSLWGVPEAFF; DNA: TGTGCCAGCAGCTTATGGGGGGTCCCAGAAGCTTTCTTT
D: .; size: .; J: TRBJ2-7; V: TRBV28; CDR3: CASSLIDPGSYEQYF; DNA: TGTGCCAGCAGTTTAATCGATCCAGGCTCCTACGAGCAGTACTTC
D: .; size: .; J: TRBJ2-1; V: TRBV3-1/TRBV3-2; CDR3: CASSQRTDEQFF; DNA: TGTGCCAGCAGCCAAAGAACCGATGAGCAGTTCTTC
D: .; size: .; J: TRBJ1-2; V: TRBV4-1; CDR3: CASSSTRDGYTF; DNA: TGCGCCAGCAGCTCTACAAGGGATGGCTACACCTTC
D: .; size: .; J: TRBJ2-2; V: TRBV7-3; CDR3: CASSLLGGPNTGELFF; DNA: TGTGCCAGCAGCTTACTTGGGGGACCCAACACCGGGGAGCTGTTTTTT
D: TRBD1; size: .; J: TRBJ1-4; V: TRBV6-5; CDR3: CASSYSIGTANEKLFF; DNA: TGTGCCAGCAGTTACTCTATCGGGACAGCAAATGAAAAACTGTTTTTT
D: .; size: .; J: TRBJ1-2; V: TRBV27; CDR3: CASSFRRGGYGYTF; DNA: TGTGCCAGCAGTTTTCGTCGTGGGGGTTATGGCTACACCTTC
D: TRBD1; size: .; J: TRBJ1-4; V: TRBV30; CDR3: CAWDRGSNEKLFF; DNA: TGTGCCTGGGACAGGGGATCTAATGAAAAACTGTTTTTT
D: .; size: .; J: TRBJ2-1; V: TRBV2; CDR3: CASRRGGYNEQFF; DNA: TGTGCCAGCAGGAGGGGGGGCTACAATGAGCAGTTCTTC
D: TRBD2; size: .; J: TRBJ2-2; V: TRBV2; CDR3: CAVSGEDTGELFF; DNA: TGTGCCGTTAGCGGGGAGGACACCGGGGAGCTGTTTTTT
D: .; size: .; J: TRBJ1-2; V: TRBV6-5; CDR3: CASSYSQDWMGF; DNA: TGTGCCAGCAGTTACTCTCAGGACTGGATGGGCTTC